This T cell receptor beta chain was captured in a study of blood T cell repertoires in COVID-19. Study at large: Acute and convalescent COVID-19 specimens originated in the United States, Italy and Spain. T cells, B-cell-depleted T cells, or PBMCs provided the cDNA or gDNA that served as material.

Per the study methods: Researchers report that nucleated cell counts were estimated from reference gene primer amplification. TCRdb's copy holds only in-frame clones and misses some; the assay was immunoSEQ multiplex PCR. The D gene and trimming were derived from the DNA, and the V and J assignments and clone size from that table. The sample includes some 50,000 clones, 84% seen only once; the top ten take 2.6%. Per germline, CDR1 SGHNT and CDR2 YYREEE (reference sequence). The V end was cut by 2 bases, the J end by 6 bases, with 15 bases between. The CDR3 has 15 amino acids. V gene TRBV5-4 combines with J gene TRBJ2-1, with D perhaps matching TRBD2 (7 bases). The sequenced sample was peripheral blood. This TCR came from a man over 45 with acute or convalescent COVID-19. The CDR3 DNA sequence: TGTGCCAGCAGCTTAGGGGGGGGGAGAGGCAATGAGCAGTTCTTC. It specifies CASSLGGGRGNEQFF.